The rows below give T cell receptor beta chains drawn from one sample of a study of cytotoxic CD8 clonotypes in ibrutinib-treated CLL. The data were produced by immunoSEQ multiplex PCR, yet TCRdb's version contains in-frame clones alone and is incomplete. The sample has 330,000 or so clones; about 64% are singletons. The starting material was PBMCs, obtained after 36 months of ibrutinib treatment. The receptors here all came from a human donor with chronic lymphocytic leukemia. Each CDR3 is given with its conserved first and last residue. D genes are given only for firm matches. The size of a clone is reported for some rows only, either as once, few or many, or as a class for expanded clones.

cdr3_length	clone_size	d_call	j_call	v_call	cdr3_nt	cdr3_aa
14	.	.	TRBJ1-2	TRBV18	TGTGCCAGCTCACCCCTTTCAGGATACTATGGCTACACCTTC	CASSPLSGYYGYTF
12	few	.	TRBJ1-1	TRBV11-2	TGTGCCAGCAGCTTAGCGGGATCGGGGGCTTTCTTT	CASSLAGSGAFF
14	once	TRBD1	TRBJ2-5	TRBV6-6	TGTGCCGCCAGCAATAAAGGGGGCCTGGAGACCCAGTACTTC	CAASNKGGLETQYF
13	.	.	TRBJ1-2	TRBV10-3	TGTGCCATCAGGACGATGGGCAAGTCTGGCTACACCTTC	CAIRTMGKSGYTF
13	.	.	TRBJ2-7	TRBV18	TGTGCCAGCTCACCTGCAACAGCCTACGAGCAGTACTTC	CASSPATAYEQYF
15	few	.	TRBJ2-1	TRBV2	TGTGCCAGCAGACTTGGGACCAGCTCCTACAATGAGCAGTTCTTC	CASRLGTSSYNEQFF
15	.	TRBD2	TRBJ2-7	TRBV7-9	TGTGCCAGCAGCGCCAGCGGGAGGTATGCCTACGAGCAGTACTTC	CASSASGRYAYEQYF
14	.	.	TRBJ1-2	TRBV2	TGTGCCAGCAGCGACGACAGGAAGAACTATGGCTACACCTTC	CASSDDRKNYGYTF
14	.	.	TRBJ2-7	TRBV5-6	TGTGCCAGCAGCTTGGGTGCAGGGGTTAACGAGCAGTACTTC	CASSLGAGVNEQYF
15	.	.	TRBJ2-1	TRBV18	TGTGCCAGCAACCTCCAACGGAGCTCCTACAATGAGCAGTTCTTC	CASNLQRSSYNEQFF
11	.	.	TRBJ1-4	TRBV20-1	TGCAGTGCAGACGCGAGTGAAAAACTGTTTTTT	CSADASEKLFF
15	.	.	TRBJ2-7	TRBV18	TGTGCCAGCTCATCGGTGGGGGCGGCCCCCTACGAGCAGTACTTC	CASSSVGAAPYEQYF
14	.	.	TRBJ1-5	TRBV19	TGTGCCAGTAGTATCGCGGAGGGGGGTCAGCCCCAGCATTTT	CASSIAEGGQPQHF